Following are 18 T cell receptor beta chains from one sample sequenced in a study of shared clonotypes between healthy human individuals. Method: immunoSEQ multiplex PCR; TCRdb's copy keeps in-frame clones and lacks some. The table shows some 2,400,000 clones, with approximately 94% occurring only once. Sequencing was carried out using naive CD4+ T cells sorted from blood. As to subset: CD45RA+ positively selected. The receptor set was obtained from a young man in good health.

This chain links TRBV29-1 with TRBJ1-1, with TRBD1 as a possible D gene (5 bases). Per the germline V gene, CDR1 is SQVTM and CDR2 is ANQGSEA. V was pared by 6 bases and J by 7 bases, with 9 bases between. The CDR3 has 10 residues. This chain's CDR3 is CSVGEIEAFF. The CDR3 DNA reads as TGCAGCGTGGGGGAAATTGAAGCTTTCTTT.

The rearrangement joins TRBV28 to TRBJ2-2; TRBD1 might be the D (9 bases). Per the germline V gene, CDR1 is MDHEN and CDR2 is SYDVKM. V lost 5 bases, J lost 3 bases, and 22 bases lay in between. This CDR3 is 18 amino acids long. Here the CDR3 DNA reads TGTGCCAGCAGTCCCCGGGGGGGACAGGGATCGGACACCGGGGAGCTGTTTTTT. Protein product: CASSPRGGQGSDTGELFF.

The chain employs TRBV19 and TRBJ2-3; D remains unclear. With 1 base removed from V and 1 base from J, the gap between germline ends came to 9 bases. Germline CDR1 and CDR2: LNHDA and SQIVND (reference sequence). The CDR3 totals 15 residues. Here the CDR3 reads CASSIVEAGTDTQYF. The CDR3 DNA follows: TGTGCCAGTAGTATAGTTGAAGCAGGCACAGATACGCAGTATTTT.

This rearrangement joins TRBV20-1 to TRBJ1-2, with D unclear. V lost 3 bases to trimming and J lost 4 bases, with 6 bases between them. The CDR3 sequence is 11 residues long. In germline, CDR1 is DFQATT, CDR2 SNEGSKA (reference sequence). CDR3 region: CSARSSYGYTF. CDR3 DNA sequence: TGCAGTGCTAGGAGCAGCTATGGCTACACCTTC.

Points on this clone: The junction does not match germline at one end; this may be a read error. V is TRBV15 and J is TRBJ1-2; D is undetermined. This CDR3 region has 13 residues. Germline CDR1 and CDR2: LNHNV and YYDKDF (reference sequence). The DNA for the CDR3 is TGTGCCACCAGCAGAGATCCAGAAAACCGACCGAACTTC. It codes for CATSRDPENRPNF.

The chain uses TRBV7-9 and TRBJ1-1, with 7 bases that match TRBD1. This CDR3 has 14 amino acids. V trimming: 2 bases; J trimming: 4 bases; junction bases outside the gene matches: 4. CDR1 is SEHNR and CDR2 is FQNEAQ in the germline V gene (reference sequence). Here the CDR3 DNA reads TGTGCCAGCAGCTTATTTGCAGGGGGCACTGAAGCTTTCTTT. This encodes CASSLFAGGTEAFF.

This sequence joins TRBV29-1 and TRBJ2-4, with TRBD1 as a possible D gene (5 bases). In germline, CDR1 is SQVTM, CDR2 ANQGSEA. The V end lost 3 bases, the J end lost 4 bases, and 7 bases lay between the germline ends. The CDR3 is made up of 12 amino acids. This chain's CDR3 is CSVDDSKNIQYF. Written as DNA, the CDR3 is TGCAGCGTTGACGACAGTAAAAACATTCAGTACTTC. Full variable domain (remainder filled in from reference TRBV29-1 and TRBJ2-4): SAVISQKPSRDICQRGTSLTIQCQVDSQVTMMFWYRQQPGQSLTLIATANQGSEATYESGFVIDKFPISRPNLTFSTLTVSNMSPEDSSIYLCSVDDSKNIQYFGAGTRLSVL.

The V gene is TRBV28, the J gene TRBJ2-1; 7 bases fit TRBD2. The CDR3 spans 14 residues. Germline CDR1 is MDHEN and CDR2 is SYDVKM. V dropped 3 bases and J dropped 6; count of bases not matched to a gene: 5. Here the CDR3 reads CASSLTGGFNEQFF. CDR3 coding DNA: TGTGCCAGCAGTTTGACGGGGGGTTTCAATGAGCAGTTCTTC. The entire variable domain, with the rest obtained from reference TRBV28 and TRBJ2-1, is as follows: DVKVTQSSRYLVKRTGEKVFLECVQDMDHENMFWYRQDPGLGLRLIYFSYDVKMKEKGDIPEGYSVSREKKERFSLILESASTNQTSMYLCASSLTGGFNEQFFGPGTRLTVL.

This rearrangement joins TRBV2 to TRBJ2-7, with 12 bases identical to TRBD2. CDR1 SNHLY and CDR2 FYNNEI come from the germline V gene. The junction had 2 bases not matched to a gene; V was cut back by 4 bases and J by 4 bases. This CDR3 is 14 amino acids long. The DNA for the CDR3 is TGTGCCAGCAGTGGACTAGCGGGAGAATACGAGCAGTACTTC. Its translation is CASSGLAGEYEQYF.

The chain recombines TRBV14 with TRBJ1-3, with TRBD1 matching over 7 bases. This CDR3 is built from 11 residues. J gave up 11 bases and V 9 bases, and 7 bases lay outside the gene matches. Per germline, CDR1 SGHDN and CDR2 FVKESK. CDR3 region: CASSWTGPIYF. The DNA of the CDR3 is TGTGCCAGTTCGTGGACAGGCCCCATATATTTT.

The V and J genes are TRBV9 and TRBJ2-5; 10 bases fit TRBD2. Germline V gene data show CDR1 as SGDLS and CDR2 as YYNGEE. The CDR3 consists of 14 residues. J was trimmed by 4 bases and V by 4 bases; bases with no gene match: 4. The CDR3 DNA follows: TGTGCCAGCAGCCAGCGGGGGGGTTTAGAGACCCAGTACTTC. This gives the protein CASSQRGGLETQYF.

The rearrangement joins TRBV25-1 to TRBJ1-6; tentative D call: TRBD1 (5 bases). CDR3 length: 14 amino acids. Trimming stripped 5 bases from V and 9 bases from J, with 14 bases between. Germline CDR1 MGHDK, CDR2 SYGVNS. The CDR3 here is CASSRGLLFSPLHF. CDR3 sequence (DNA): TGTGCCAGCAGTCGGGGACTCCTATTTTCACCCCTCCACTTT.

Of note for this clone: At the DNA level, this CDR3 is encoded by other sequences in the same sample as well. This chain joins TRBV9 and TRBJ2-3; TRBD2 is a possible D gene (6 bases). From germline, CDR1 is SGDLS and CDR2 YYNGEE. V lost 0 bases and J 1 base, leaving 9 bases between the germline ends. The CDR3 runs to 15 residues. In DNA, the CDR3 is TGTGCCAGCAGCGTAGGAGGCGGGGGCACAGATACGCAGTATTTT. Translation: CASSVGGGGTDTQYF.

The chain is built from TRBV27 and TRBJ2-7; D is undetermined. CDR1 is MNHEY and CDR2 is SMNVEV in the germline V gene (reference sequence). The CDR3 totals 13 residues. Trimming took 5 bases from V and 6 from J, leaving 14 bases between them. The CDR3 bases are TGTGCCAGCAGTGCACCTCTTTCCACCGAGCAGTACTTC. Amino acid sequence: CASSAPLSTEQYF.

The chain carries TRBV28 and TRBJ1-3, with 7 positions matching TRBD1. The trim removed 3 bases at V and 0 bases at J, leaving 2 bases unmatched. Germline CDR1 MDHEN, CDR2 SYDVKM. CDR3 size: 15 residues. CDR3 DNA sequence: TGTGCCAGCAGTTTGGGGACAGCCTCTGGAAACACCATATATTTT. It codes for CASSLGTASGNTIYF.

The genes are TRBV2 and TRBJ1-1; TRBD1 aligns across 7 bases. CDR1 and CDR2 (germline): SNHLY, FYNNEI. V lost 5 bases and J lost 0; bases outside the gene matches: 3. The CDR3 spans 14 residues. The CDR3 DNA reads as TGTGCCAGCAGTCGACAGGGAGTGAACACTGAAGCTTTCTTT. This gives the protein CASSRQGVNTEAFF.

For the CDR3, the DNA is TGTGCCAGCAGCATGGGACAGGGATTGAATTCACCCCTCCACTTT. Protein sequence: CASSMGQGLNSPLHF. This sequence joins TRBV7-9 and TRBJ1-6, with 9 bases identical to TRBD1. Germline loops: CDR1 SEHNR, CDR2 FQNEAQ (reference sequence). CDR3 size: 15 residues. V gave up 5 bases and J gave up 7 bases; unmatched junction bases: 6.

The V call is TRBV6-1, the J call TRBJ1-5, with TRBD1 as a possible D gene (5 bases). Trimming shortened V by 2 bases and J by 2 bases, and 10 bases separated the two germline ends. Germline CDR1 and CDR2: MNHNS and SASEGT. The CDR3 has 15 residues. The CDR3 loop is CASSELRDGNQPQHF. The DNA of the CDR3 is TGTGCCAGCAGTGAACTGCGGGACGGCAATCAGCCCCAGCATTTT.